This entry describes one TCR beta chain. Its antigen is not known. V lost 4 bases, J lost 0 bases, and 8 bases stayed unmatched. The germline gives CDR1 SGHDT, CDR2 YYEEEE. The CDR3 length is 16 residues. Generated by immunoSEQ multiplex PCR, the TCRdb table keeps only in-frame clones and is missing some. The table has roughly 80,000 clones, 83% seen once. The sample comes from a study of OX40 agonist ivuxolimab in advanced cancers. Study details: Patients received intravenous ivuxolimab every 2 weeks at 0.01 to 10 mg/kg. Study results and caveats: More expanded clones were found, on average, in CD8+ than in CD4+ T cells. The expanded peripheral T cells' antigen specificity was not determined. Within 6 weeks, CD4+ and CD8+ blood T cells expanded clonally at 0.1 to 3.0 mg/kg.

This sequence was found in an adult with an advanced solid tumor such as melanoma, head and neck, liver or kidney cancer. The material was CD4+ or CD8+ T cells sorted from blood, obtained in a trial of the OX40 agonist ivuxolimab. The chain is built from TRBV5-6 and TRBJ1-1; 8 positions agree with TRBD1. Here the CDR3 DNA reads TGTGCCAGCAGCCCCGGACAGGGAGTCATGAACACTGAAGCTTTCTTT. Its translation is CASSPGQGVMNTEAFF.